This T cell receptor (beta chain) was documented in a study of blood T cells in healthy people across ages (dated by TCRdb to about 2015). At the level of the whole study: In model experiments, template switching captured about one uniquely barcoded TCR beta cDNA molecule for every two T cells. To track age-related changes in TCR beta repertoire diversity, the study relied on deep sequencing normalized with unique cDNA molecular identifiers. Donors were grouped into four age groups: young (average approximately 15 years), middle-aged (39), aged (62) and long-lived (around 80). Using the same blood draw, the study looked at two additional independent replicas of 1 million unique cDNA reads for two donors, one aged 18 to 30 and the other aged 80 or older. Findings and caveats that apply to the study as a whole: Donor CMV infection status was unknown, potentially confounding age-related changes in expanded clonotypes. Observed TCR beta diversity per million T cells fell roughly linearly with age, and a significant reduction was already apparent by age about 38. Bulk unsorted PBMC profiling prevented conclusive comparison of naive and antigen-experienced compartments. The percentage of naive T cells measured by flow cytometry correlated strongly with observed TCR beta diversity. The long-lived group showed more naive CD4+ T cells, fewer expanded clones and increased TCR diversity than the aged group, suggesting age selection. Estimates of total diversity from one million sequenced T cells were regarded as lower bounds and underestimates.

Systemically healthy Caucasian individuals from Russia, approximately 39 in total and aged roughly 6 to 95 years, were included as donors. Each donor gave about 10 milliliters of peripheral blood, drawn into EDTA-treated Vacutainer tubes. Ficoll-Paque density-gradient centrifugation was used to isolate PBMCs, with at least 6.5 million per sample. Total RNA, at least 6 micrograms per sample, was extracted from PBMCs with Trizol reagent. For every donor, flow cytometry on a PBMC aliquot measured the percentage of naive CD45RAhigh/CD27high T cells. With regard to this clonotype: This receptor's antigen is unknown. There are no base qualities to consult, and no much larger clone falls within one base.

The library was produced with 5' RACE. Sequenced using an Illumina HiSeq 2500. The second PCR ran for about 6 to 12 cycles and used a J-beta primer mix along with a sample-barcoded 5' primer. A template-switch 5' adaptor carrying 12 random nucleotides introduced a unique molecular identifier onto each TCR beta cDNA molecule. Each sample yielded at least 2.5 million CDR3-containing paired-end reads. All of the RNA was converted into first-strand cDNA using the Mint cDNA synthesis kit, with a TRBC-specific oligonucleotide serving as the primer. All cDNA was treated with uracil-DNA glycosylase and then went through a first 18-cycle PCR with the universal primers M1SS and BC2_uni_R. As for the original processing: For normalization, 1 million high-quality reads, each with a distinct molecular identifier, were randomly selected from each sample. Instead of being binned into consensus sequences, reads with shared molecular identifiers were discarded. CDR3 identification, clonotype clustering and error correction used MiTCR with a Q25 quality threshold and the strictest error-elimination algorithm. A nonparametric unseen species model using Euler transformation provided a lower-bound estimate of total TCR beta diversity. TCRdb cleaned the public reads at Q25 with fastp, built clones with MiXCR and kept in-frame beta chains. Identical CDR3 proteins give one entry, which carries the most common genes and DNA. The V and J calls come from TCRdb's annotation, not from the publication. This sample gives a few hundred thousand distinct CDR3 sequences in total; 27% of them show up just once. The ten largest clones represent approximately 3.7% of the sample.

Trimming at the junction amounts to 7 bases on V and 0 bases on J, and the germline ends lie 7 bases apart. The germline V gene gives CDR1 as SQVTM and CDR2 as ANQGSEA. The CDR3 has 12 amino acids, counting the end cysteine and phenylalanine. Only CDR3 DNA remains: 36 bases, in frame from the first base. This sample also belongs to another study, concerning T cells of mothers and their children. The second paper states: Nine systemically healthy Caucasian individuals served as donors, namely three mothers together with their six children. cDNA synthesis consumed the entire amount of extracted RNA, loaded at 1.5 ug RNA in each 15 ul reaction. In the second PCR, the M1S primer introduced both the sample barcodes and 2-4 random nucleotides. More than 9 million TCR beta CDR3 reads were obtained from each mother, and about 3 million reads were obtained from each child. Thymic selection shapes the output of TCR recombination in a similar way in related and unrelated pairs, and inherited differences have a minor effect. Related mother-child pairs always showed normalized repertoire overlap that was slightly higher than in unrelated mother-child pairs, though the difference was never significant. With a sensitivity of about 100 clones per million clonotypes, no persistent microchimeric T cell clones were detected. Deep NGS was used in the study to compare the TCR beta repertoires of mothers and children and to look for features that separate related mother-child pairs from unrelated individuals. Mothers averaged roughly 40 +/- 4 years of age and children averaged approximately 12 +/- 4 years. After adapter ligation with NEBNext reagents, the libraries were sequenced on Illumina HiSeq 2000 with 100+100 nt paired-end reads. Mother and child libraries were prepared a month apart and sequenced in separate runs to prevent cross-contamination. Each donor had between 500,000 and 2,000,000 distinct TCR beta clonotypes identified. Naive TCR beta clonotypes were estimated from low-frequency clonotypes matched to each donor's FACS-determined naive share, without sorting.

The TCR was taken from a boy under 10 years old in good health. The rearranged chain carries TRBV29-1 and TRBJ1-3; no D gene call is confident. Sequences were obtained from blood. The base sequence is TGCAGCGCCGGGAACTCTGGAAACACCATATATTTT. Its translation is CSAGNSGNTIYF.